Presented here are 27 T cell receptor beta chains from one specimen sequenced in a study of T cells in Graves' hyperthyroidism and ophthalmopathy. Template material for amplifying TCR beta CDR3 regions consisted of RNA transcripts. With the HTBI primer set, the TCR CDR3 went through a first round of RT-PCR. TCRdb redid the calling of the multiplex PCR reads with MiXCR, one entry per CDR3 protein. The sample consists of 450,000 to 700,000 distinct CDR3 sequences, around 42% of them appearing once. The sequenced material came from peripheral blood or thyroid tissue (not recorded which). Every receptor here comes from an adult woman with Graves' disease, either hyperthyroidism or ophthalmopathy (not recorded which).

This clonotype was observed a few times. The chain couples TRBV2 to TRBJ2-1, with 7 bases that match TRBD2. There are 13 residues in the CDR3. In germline, CDR1 is SNHLY, CDR2 FYNNEI. V trimming: 4 bases; J trimming: 7 bases; junction bases outside the gene matches: 4. CDR3 loop: CASSVRGVNEQFF. The DNA for the CDR3 is TGTGCCAGCAGTGTACGGGGGGTAAATGAGCAGTTCTTC.

This clonotype was detected ten times or more. The V call is TRBV20-1, the J call TRBJ2-2, with 7 bases fitting TRBD2. V shed 0 bases and J 3 bases; nucleotides not matched to a gene: 4. Germline lookup yields CDR1 DFQATT and CDR2 SNEGSKA (reference sequence). The CDR3 totals 15 residues. CDR3 bases: TGCAGTGCTAGAGATCTAGCGGAGGACACCGGGGAGCTGTTTTTT. This gives the protein CSARDLAEDTGELFF.

The rearrangement uses TRBV27 and TRBJ2-2, with D hard to call. Germline V CDR1 and CDR2: MNHEY, SMNVEV (reference sequence). The V gene lost 5 bases and the J gene lost 4 bases, with 8 bases spanning the gap. The CDR3 runs to 13 residues. Here the CDR3 DNA reads TGTGCCAGCAGTGTCGCGGCCACCGGGGAGCTGTTTTTT. Residues: CASSVAATGELFF.

The chain couples TRBV20-1 to TRBJ2-7; 12 bases line up with TRBD1. Germline V CDR1 and CDR2: DFQATT, SNEGSKA (reference sequence). This CDR3 region has 15 residues. The J segment lost 7 bases and the V segment lost 6 bases, leaving 13 bases of the junction unmatched. CDR3 coding DNA: TGCAGTGCCGATTCGGGACAGGGGGCGAGTTGGGAGCAGTACTTC. It encodes CSADSGQGASWEQYF.

This clonotype was counted only a few times. Its ends do not fully match the called genes, so a read error is possible. The chain joins TRBV7-7 to TRBJ1-6; the D is unclear. In germline, CDR1 is SSHAT, CDR2 FNYEAQ (reference sequence). The CDR3 is made up of 11 amino acids. The CDR3 is CASSLAPGPDF. The CDR3 DNA reads TGTGCCAGCAGCTTAGCGCCCGGGCCTGACTTT.

This clonotype was counted at least ten times. This chain joins TRBV7-8 and TRBJ2-2; 7 bases fit TRBD2. CDR1 is SGHVS and CDR2 is FQNEAQ in the germline V gene. V dropped 5 bases and J dropped 4; count of bases not matched to a gene: 7. This CDR3 region has 15 residues. CDR3 nucleotide sequence: TGTGCCAGCAGCCCACTGTGGGGGGGCACCGGGGAGCTGTTTTTT. It codes for CASSPLWGGTGELFF.

This clonotype was found many times. The chain uses TRBV6-1 and TRBJ1-2; possibly TRBD1 for D (6 bases). CDR3 length equals 14 residues. Per germline, CDR1 MNHNS and CDR2 SASEGT. V dropped 0 bases and J dropped 4 bases, with 9 bases sitting between them. DNA of the CDR3: TGTGCCAGCAGTGAAGCAGGGGGGCCCTATGGCTACACCTTC. Residues: CASSEAGGPYGYTF.

The J gene is TRBJ2-3, the V gene TRBV10-2, with 10 nucleotides matching TRBD2. CDR3 size: 17 residues. Germline V gene lookup returns CDR1 WSHSY and CDR2 SAAADI. The trim removed 8 bases at V and 1 base at J, leaving 12 bases unmatched. CDR3 bases: TGCGCCAGCGCCAGGGGGTTCCTAGCGGGAGGCACAGATACGCAGTATTTT. Translation gives CASARGFLAGGTDTQYF.

Regarding this clonotype: Germline is not matched at one junction end, which may reflect a read error. The rearrangement joins TRBV11-2 to TRBJ2-6; D remains unclear. CDR3 length equals 9 residues. Germline lookup yields CDR1 SGHAT and CDR2 FQNNGV. This CDR3 reads CASSFDMAF. The DNA for the CDR3 is TGTGCCAGCAGCTTCGACATGGCTTTC. The variable domain in full, completed from reference TRBV11-2 and TRBJ2-6, reads EAGVAQSPRYKIIEKRQSVAFWCNPISGHATLYWYQQILGQGPKLLIQFQNNGVVDDSQLPKDRFSAERLKGVDSTLKIQPAKLEDSAVYLCASSFDMAFGAGSRLTVL.

A few counts support this clonotype. This chain uses TRBV19 with TRBJ1-1; D possibly corresponds to TRBD1 (5 bases). The CDR3 has 14 residues. Germline V gene lookup returns CDR1 LNHDA and CDR2 SQIVND (reference sequence). V lost 3 bases, J lost 0 bases, and 8 bases lay in between. The CDR3 DNA is TGTGCCAGTAGTATGGGGGAGCTGAACACTGAAGCTTTCTTT. It specifies CASSMGELNTEAFF.

This clonotype was picked up many times. The rearrangement joins TRBV7-9 to TRBJ2-7; D is perhaps TRBD2 (5 bases). Trimming pared 7 bases from V and 0 bases from J, leaving 16 bases between. Germline V gives CDR1 SEHNR, CDR2 FQNEAQ (reference sequence). The CDR3 length is 15 residues. The CDR3 nucleotides read TGTGCCAGCAAAACTACGACTACCTCCTCCTACGAGCAGTACTTC. This encodes CASKTTTTSSYEQYF. Supplemented by reference TRBV7-9 and TRBJ2-7, the full variable domain reads DTGVSQNPRHKITKRGQNVTFRCDPISEHNRLYWYRQTLGQGPEFLTYFQNEAQLEKSRLLSDRFSAERPKGSFSTLEIQRTEQGDSAMYLCASKTTTTSSYEQYFGPGTRLTVT.

This clonotype was recorded at least ten times. The gene calls are TRBV4-1 and TRBJ1-5; D is undetermined. Trimming stripped 0 bases from V and 9 bases from J, with 15 bases between. The CDR3 length is 15 residues. Germline V gene lookup returns CDR1 MGHRA and CDR2 YSYEKL. The CDR3 spells CASSQDNLPRSPQHF. The CDR3 DNA reads TGCGCCAGCAGCCAAGATAACCTCCCGCGGTCGCCCCAGCATTTT.

This clonotype came up many times. This chain joins TRBV5-1 and TRBJ2-5; TRBD2 aligns across 14 bases. The CDR3 has 15 amino acids. CDR1 and CDR2 from the germline V gene are SGHRS and YFSETQ. With V trimmed by 7 bases and J by 3 bases, 5 bases remained unmatched. The CDR3: CASGLGLAGEETQYF. CDR3 DNA: TGCGCCAGCGGCCTGGGACTAGCGGGAGAAGAGACCCAGTACTTC.

The chain employs TRBV20-1 and TRBJ2-7; D unresolved. The length of the CDR3 is 12 residues. Trimming stripped 3 bases from V and 3 bases from J, with 9 bases between. CDR1 and CDR2 (germline): DFQATT, SNEGSKA (reference sequence). CDR3 protein: CSARRPHYEQYF. CDR3 in DNA: TGCAGTGCTAGGCGGCCCCACTACGAGCAGTACTTC.

This clonotype was recorded many times. The CDR3 coding sequence is TGTGCCAGCAGTTACTCGAAGGGACAGGGCTACGGCTACACCTTC. Translated: CASSYSKGQGYGYTF. This sequence joins TRBV6-5 and TRBJ1-2; 9 positions agree with TRBD1. V lost 0 bases to trimming and J lost 8 bases; unmatched junction nucleotides: 7. CDR1 MNHEY and CDR2 SVGAGI come from the germline V gene. This CDR3 has 15 amino acids.

This chain links TRBV7-8 with TRBJ2-2; 16 bases line up with TRBD2. This CDR3 comprises 18 residues. Germline V gene lookup returns CDR1 SGHVS and CDR2 FQNEAQ. J lost 9 bases, V lost 5 bases, and 12 bases had no gene match. The CDR3 loop reads CASSAQGLAGGPSWELFF. CDR3 nucleotides: TGTGCCAGCAGCGCCCAGGGACTAGCGGGAGGGCCTTCGTGGGAGCTGTTTTTT.

As DNA, the CDR3 is TGTGCCAGCAGGACGAGGGACAGGGCGCTATGGGAGACCCAGTACTTC. Translating it yields CASRTRDRALWETQYF. The rearrangement joins TRBV7-8 to TRBJ2-5, with 9 bases that match TRBD1. Per the germline V gene, CDR1 is SGHVS and CDR2 is FQNEAQ. V was pared by 6 bases and J by 5 bases, with 13 bases of the junction left unmatched. The CDR3 has 16 residues.

The chain has TRBV2 and TRBJ2-7; D possibly matches TRBD1 or TRBD2 (5 bases each). CDR1 and CDR2 from the germline V gene are SNHLY and FYNNEI. Trimming took off 10 bases at V and 1 base at J, with 17 bases between the two ends. The CDR3 runs 14 residues. CDR3 sequence reads: CAKQQGDPSYEQYF. The CDR3, as DNA: TGTGCCAAACAACAAGGGGACCCTTCCTACGAGCAGTACTTC.

This clonotype came up many times. The V gene is TRBV5-1, the J gene TRBJ1-4; D gene ambiguous. Trimming stripped 4 bases from V and 6 bases from J, with 10 bases between. Germline V gives CDR1 SGHRS, CDR2 YFSETQ. The CDR3 loop spans 13 amino acids. The CDR3 reads CASSRGSYEKLFF. CDR3 in DNA: TGCGCCAGCAGCCGTGGATCCTATGAAAAACTGTTTTTT.

Notes on this clonotype: This CDR3 is missing its conserved last phenylalanine or tryptophan, likely due to a read error. The J gene is TRBJ1-1, the V gene TRBV10-1; TRBD1 matches at 8 bases. CDR1 is WNHNN, CDR2 SYGVQD, per germline (reference sequence). The CDR3 has 16 residues. The CDR3 sequence: CASSPYLDRAVTEAFS. The CDR3 DNA reads TGTGCCAGCAGTCCATACCTGGACAGGGCCGTCACTGAAGCTTTCTCT.

The chain has TRBV10-2 and TRBJ1-1; the match to TRBD1 covers 7 bases. CDR3 length equals 15 residues. The junction had 7 bases not matched to a gene; V was cut back by 2 bases and J by 4 bases. CDR1 is WSHSY, CDR2 SAAADI, per germline. CDR3 amino acids: CASSEPTGRSTEAFF. The CDR3, as DNA: TGCGCCAGCAGTGAGCCGACAGGGCGCAGCACTGAAGCTTTCTTT.

The rearrangement joins TRBV6-1 to TRBJ2-7, with a possible D match to TRBD1 (6 bases). V shed 7 bases and J shed 2 bases, with 21 bases lying between them. Germline lookup yields CDR1 MNHNS and CDR2 SASEGT. The CDR3 is made up of 16 amino acids. The CDR3 protein is CASTARAFSGAYEQYF. As DNA, the CDR3 is TGTGCCAGCACGGCCCGAGCTTTCTCAGGGGCCTACGAGCAGTACTTC.

This sequence joins TRBV10-3 and TRBJ2-5; TRBD1 aligns across 7 bases. Germline V gene sequence: CDR1 ENHRY, CDR2 SYGVKD. V dropped 10 bases and J dropped 5; count of bases not matched to a gene: 16. The CDR3 length is 15 residues. CDR3 in DNA: TGTGCCAGCGCCTTGAATGAGGGACAGATCGAGACCCAGTACTTC. Protein sequence: CASALNEGQIETQYF.

Turning to this clonotype: A much larger clonotype is one base distant, so this may be a read error. V gene TRBV6-6 combines with J gene TRBJ1-5; 7 bases agree with TRBD1. The length of the CDR3 is 16 residues. Per the germline V gene, CDR1 is MNHNY and CDR2 is SVGAGI (reference sequence). This CDR3 reads CVSSAPRGNENQPQHF. The CDR3 nucleotides are TGTGTCAGCAGTGCGCCCAGGGGGAATGAGAATCAGCCCCAGCATTTT.

The sample holds many counts of this clonotype. The V and J genes are TRBV10-3 and TRBJ1-6; no clear D. This CDR3 has 17 amino acids. Germline assignment: CDR1 ENHRY and CDR2 SYGVKD. The V end was cut by 4 bases, the J end by 10 bases, with 23 bases between. The CDR3 DNA reads as TGTGCCATCAGTGGCCATAAAGGTTTGGGTGATATATCACCCCTCCACTTT. It codes for CAISGHKGLGDISPLHF.

This clonotype was detected ten times or more. J is TRBJ2-7 and V is TRBV7-9; D is ambiguous. Germline lookup yields CDR1 SEHNR and CDR2 FQNEAQ (reference sequence). V shed 5 bases and J shed 0 bases, with 11 bases lying between them. This CDR3 is 14 amino acids long. CDR3 sequence: CASSPGSISYEQYF. Here the CDR3 DNA reads TGTGCCAGCAGCCCCGGATCGATCTCCTACGAGCAGTACTTC.

This chain uses TRBV19 with TRBJ1-5; 7 bases are shared with TRBD1. This CDR3 spans 15 amino acids. Germline assignment: CDR1 LNHDA and CDR2 SQIVND (reference sequence). With V trimmed by 5 bases and J by 3 bases, 7 bases remained unmatched. The CDR3 nucleotides read TGTGCCAGTAGTTATGGGACAGCCTACAATCAGCCCCAGCATTTT. This encodes CASSYGTAYNQPQHF.